Following are 7 T cell receptor beta chains from one sample sequenced in a study of monozygotic twins with inflammatory bowel disease. Reprocessing the 5' RACE reads, TCRdb reports a single entry for every CDR3 protein and omits DNA. The specimen's table records about 210,000 distinct CDR3 sequences. Material: blood. The receptors derive from a human donor with ulcerative colitis or Crohn's disease, or a healthy co-twin of an affected twin (not recorded which).

The V call is TRBV6-1, the J call TRBJ1-5; absent DNA, TCRdb's TRBD1 call cannot be checked. The CDR3 has 19 amino acids. CDR1 and CDR2 (germline): MNHNS, SASEGT. CDR3 protein: CASTQRGDRAYHSNQPQHF.

The CDR3 loop reads CAWSVRGVYEQYF. The V call is TRBV30, the J call TRBJ2-7; TCRdb reports TRBD1, a call that lacks DNA to check it against. The germline gives CDR1 GTSNPN, CDR2 SVGIG (reference sequence). The CDR3 length is 13 residues. The whole variable domain, filled in from reference TRBV30 and TRBJ2-7, reads SQTIHQWPATLVQPVGSPLSLECTVEGTSNPNLYWYRQAAGRGLQLLFYSVGIGQISSEVPQNLSASRPQDRQFILSSKKLLLSDSGFYLCAWSVRGVYEQYFGPGTRLTVT.

This chain connects TRBV29-1 to TRBJ1-1. The CDR3 has 13 amino acids. Germline V gene data show CDR1 as SQVTM and CDR2 as ANQGSEA. This CDR3 reads CSVEDSLSSEAFF.

The chain links TRBV18 to TRBJ2-1; without DNA, the TCRdb call of TRBD2 cannot be checked. The CDR3 is 17 residues long. Germline V CDR1 and CDR2: KGHSH, LQKENI. This CDR3 reads CASSLRGGLADYNEQFF.

The chain carries TRBV6-5 and TRBJ2-3. The germline CDR1 and CDR2 sequences are MNHEY and SVGAGI. The CDR3 has 12 amino acids. The chain's CDR3 is CASSTDEDTQYF.

The rearrangement links TRBV7-6 to TRBJ1-1; without DNA, the TCRdb call of TRBD1 cannot be checked. The CDR3 spans 16 residues. Germline V gene sequence: CDR1 SGHVS, CDR2 FNYEAQ. CDR3 residues: CASSLDATGGNTEAFF.

The chain couples TRBV7-9 to TRBJ1-4; there is no DNA to check the TCRdb D call of TRBD1. Germline CDR1 reads SEHNR; CDR2 reads FQNEAQ (reference sequence). The CDR3 is 16 residues long. CDR3: CASSPGQGETNEKLFF.